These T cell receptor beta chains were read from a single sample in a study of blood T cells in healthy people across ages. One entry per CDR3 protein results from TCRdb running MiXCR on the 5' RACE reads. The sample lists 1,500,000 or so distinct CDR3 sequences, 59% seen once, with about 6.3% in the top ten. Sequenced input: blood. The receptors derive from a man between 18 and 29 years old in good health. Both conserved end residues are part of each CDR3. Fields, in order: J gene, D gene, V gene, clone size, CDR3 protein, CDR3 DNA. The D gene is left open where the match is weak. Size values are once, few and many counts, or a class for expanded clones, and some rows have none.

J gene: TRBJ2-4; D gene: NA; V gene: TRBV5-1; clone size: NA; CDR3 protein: CASSLLPGDPKNIQYF; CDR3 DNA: TGCGCCAGCAGCTTGCTCCCCGGGGATCCCAAAAACATTCAGTACTTC
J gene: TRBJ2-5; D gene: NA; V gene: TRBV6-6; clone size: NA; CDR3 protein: CASRTPGVETQYF; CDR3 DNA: TGTGCCAGCAGAACACCAGGGGTGGAGACCCAGTACTTC
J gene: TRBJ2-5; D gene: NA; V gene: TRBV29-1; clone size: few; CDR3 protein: CSVGTVFQETQYF; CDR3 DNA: TGCAGCGTTGGGACAGTGTTTCAAGAGACCCAGTACTTC
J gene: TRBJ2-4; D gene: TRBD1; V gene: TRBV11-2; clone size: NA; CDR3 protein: CASSLERQGGWDIQYF; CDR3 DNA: TGTGCCAGCAGCTTAGAAAGACAGGGGGGGTGGGACATTCAGTACTTC
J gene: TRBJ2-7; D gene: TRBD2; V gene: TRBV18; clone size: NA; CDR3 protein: CASSPSSGSSYEQYF; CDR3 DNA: TGTGCCAGCTCACCTTCTAGCGGGAGTAGTTACGAGCAGTACTTC
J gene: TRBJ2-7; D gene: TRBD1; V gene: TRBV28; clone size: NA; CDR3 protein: CASSGPSRQGNAEQYF; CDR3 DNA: TGTGCCAGCAGTGGCCCCTCCCGACAGGGAAATGCCGAGCAGTACTTC
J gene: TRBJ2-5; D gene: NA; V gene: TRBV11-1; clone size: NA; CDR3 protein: CASSLEIVQETQYF; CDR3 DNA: TGTGCCAGCAGCTTAGAGATTGTTCAAGAGACCCAGTACTTC
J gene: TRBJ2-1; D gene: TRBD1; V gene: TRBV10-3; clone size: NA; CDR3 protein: CALSKAGGSAPGNEQFF; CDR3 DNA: TGTGCCCTATCCAAGGCAGGGGGCAGCGCCCCCGGGAATGAGCAGTTCTTC
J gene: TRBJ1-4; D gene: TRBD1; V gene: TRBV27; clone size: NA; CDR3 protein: CASRGQGANEKLFF; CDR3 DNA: TGTGCCAGCAGGGGACAGGGGGCTAATGAAAAACTGTTTTTT
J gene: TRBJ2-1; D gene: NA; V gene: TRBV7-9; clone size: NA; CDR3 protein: CASSAGTSSEQFF; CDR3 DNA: TGTGCCAGCAGCGCTGGGACTTCAAGCGAGCAGTTCTTC
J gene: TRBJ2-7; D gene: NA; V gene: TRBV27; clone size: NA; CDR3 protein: CASSNSGQSYEQYF; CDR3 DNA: TGTGCCAGCAGTAACTCCGGACAGTCCTACGAGCAGTACTTC
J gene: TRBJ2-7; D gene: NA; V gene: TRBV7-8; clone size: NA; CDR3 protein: CASSLGLMRDLSSEQYF; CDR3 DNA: TGTGCCAGCAGCTTGGGTTTAATGCGGGACCTCTCTTCCGAGCAGTACTTC
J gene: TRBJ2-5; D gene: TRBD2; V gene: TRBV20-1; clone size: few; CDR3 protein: CSARLAGREETQYF; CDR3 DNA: TGCAGTGCTCGACTAGCGGGGAGAGAAGAGACCCAGTACTTC
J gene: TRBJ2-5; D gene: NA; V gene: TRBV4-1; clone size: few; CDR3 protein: CASSQDHWETQYF; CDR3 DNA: TGCGCCAGCAGCCAAGACCACTGGGAGACCCAGTACTTC
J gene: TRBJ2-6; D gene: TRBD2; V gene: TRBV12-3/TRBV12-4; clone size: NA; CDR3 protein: CASGGGSGANVLTF; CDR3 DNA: TGTGCCAGCGGGGGGGGCTCTGGGGCCAACGTCCTGACTTTC
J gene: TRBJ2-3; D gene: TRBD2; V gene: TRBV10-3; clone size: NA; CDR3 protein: CAISTGLAGAVDTQYF; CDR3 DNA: TGTGCCATCAGTACTGGACTAGCGGGGGCCGTGGATACGCAGTATTTT
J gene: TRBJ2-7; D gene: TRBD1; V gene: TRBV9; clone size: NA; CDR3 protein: CASGQGAEQYF; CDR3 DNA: TGTGCCAGCGGACAGGGGGCCGAGCAGTACTTC
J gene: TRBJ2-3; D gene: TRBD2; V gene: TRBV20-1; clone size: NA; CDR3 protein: CSARRGVGTDTQYF; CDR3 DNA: TGCAGTGCAAGGCGGGGGGTCGGGACAGATACGCAGTATTTT
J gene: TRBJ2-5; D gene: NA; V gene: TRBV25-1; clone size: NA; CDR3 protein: CASRFGQTYQETQYF; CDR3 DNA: TGTGCCAGCAGATTCGGACAGACGTACCAAGAGACCCAGTACTTC
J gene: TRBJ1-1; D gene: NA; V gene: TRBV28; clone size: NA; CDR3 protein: CATRERTPSMNTEAFF; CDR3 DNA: TGTGCCACAAGGGAAAGGACTCCAAGTATGAACACTGAAGCTTTCTTT
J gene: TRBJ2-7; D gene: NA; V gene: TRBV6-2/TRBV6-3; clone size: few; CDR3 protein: CASSSGTLTSPSYEQYF; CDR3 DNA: TGTGCCAGCAGTTCCGGGACCCTAACTTCACCCTCCTACGAGCAGTACTTC
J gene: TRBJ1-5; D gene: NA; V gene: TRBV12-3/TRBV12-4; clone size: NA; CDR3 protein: CASSSSTRDFRDQPQHF; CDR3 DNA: TGTGCCAGCAGTTCCTCCACCAGGGACTTTAGGGATCAGCCCCAGCATTTT
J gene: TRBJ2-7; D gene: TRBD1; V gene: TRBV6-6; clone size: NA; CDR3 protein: CASIRQGSPYEQYF; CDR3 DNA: TGTGCCAGCATTAGACAGGGGTCCCCCTACGAGCAGTACTTC
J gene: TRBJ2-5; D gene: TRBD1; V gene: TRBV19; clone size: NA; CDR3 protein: CASSMEKGQGATEQYF; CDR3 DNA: TGTGCCAGTAGTATGGAAAAGGGACAGGGGGCAACTGAGCAGTACTTC
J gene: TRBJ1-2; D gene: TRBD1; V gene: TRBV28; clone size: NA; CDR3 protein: CASREGAKGGYTF; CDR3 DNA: TGTGCCAGCAGAGAGGGGGCTAAAGGGGGCTACACCTTC
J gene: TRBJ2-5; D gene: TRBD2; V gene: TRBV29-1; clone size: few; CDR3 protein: CSVDCESPGLAVTQYF; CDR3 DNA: TGCAGCGTTGATTGTGAGAGCCCGGGACTAGCCGTGACCCAGTACTTC
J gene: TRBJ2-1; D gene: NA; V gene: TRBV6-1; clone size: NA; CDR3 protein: CASSMGLSRFEQFF; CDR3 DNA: TGTGCCAGCAGTATGGGACTCTCACGATTTGAGCAGTTCTTC
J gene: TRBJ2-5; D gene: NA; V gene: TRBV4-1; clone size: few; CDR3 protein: CASSQDGSRWETQYF; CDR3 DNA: TGCGCCAGCAGCCAAGATGGATCGAGGTGGGAGACCCAGTACTTC
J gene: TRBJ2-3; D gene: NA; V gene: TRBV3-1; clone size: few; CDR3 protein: CASSQDDGIYTDTQYF; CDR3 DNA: TGTGCCAGCAGCCAAGATGATGGGATATACACAGATACGCAGTATTTT
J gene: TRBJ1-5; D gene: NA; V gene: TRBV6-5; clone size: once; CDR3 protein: CASSYSWGYPQHF; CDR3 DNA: TGTGCCAGCAGTTACTCTTGGGGTTACCCCCAGCATTTT
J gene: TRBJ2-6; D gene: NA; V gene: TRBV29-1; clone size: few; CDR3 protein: CSVEGDPASGANVLTF; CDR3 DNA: TGCAGCGTTGAGGGGGACCCGGCCTCTGGGGCCAACGTCCTGACTTTC
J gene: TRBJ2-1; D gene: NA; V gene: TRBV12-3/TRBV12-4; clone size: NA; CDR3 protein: CASSAPGYNEQFF; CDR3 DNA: TGTGCCAGCAGCGCCCCAGGGTACAATGAGCAGTTCTTC
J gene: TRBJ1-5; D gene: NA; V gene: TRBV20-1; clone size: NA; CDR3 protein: CSARDPGSHSNQPQHF; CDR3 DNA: TGCAGTGCTAGAGATCCCGGCAGCCATAGCAATCAGCCCCAGCATTTT
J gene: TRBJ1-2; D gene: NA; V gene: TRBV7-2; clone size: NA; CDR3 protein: CASSLAPGLSYGYTF; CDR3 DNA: TGTGCCAGCAGCTTAGCCCCGGGACTCAGCTATGGCTACACCTTC
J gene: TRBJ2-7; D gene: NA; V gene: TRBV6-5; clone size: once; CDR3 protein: CASSPRWDAEQYF; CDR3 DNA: TGTGCCAGCAGTCCCCGATGGGACGCCGAGCAGTACTTC
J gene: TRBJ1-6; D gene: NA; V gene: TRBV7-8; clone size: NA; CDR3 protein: CASSPEGSSPLHF; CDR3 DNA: TGTGCCAGCAGCCCGGAGGGGTCTTCACCCCTCCACTTT
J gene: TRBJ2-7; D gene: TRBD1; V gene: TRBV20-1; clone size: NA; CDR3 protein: CSARVGTGRNEQYF; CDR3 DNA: TGCAGTGCTAGAGTCGGGACAGGGAGGAACGAGCAGTACTTC
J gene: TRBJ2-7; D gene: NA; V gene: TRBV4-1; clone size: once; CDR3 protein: CASSQERSSLEQYF; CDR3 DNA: TGCGCCAGCAGCCAGGAAAGGTCCTCTCTCGAGCAGTACTTC
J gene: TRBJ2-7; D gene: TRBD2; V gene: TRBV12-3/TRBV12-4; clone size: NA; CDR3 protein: CASSLVGEGYNEQYF; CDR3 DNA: TGTGCCAGCAGTTTAGTGGGGGAGGGTTACAATGAGCAGTACTTC
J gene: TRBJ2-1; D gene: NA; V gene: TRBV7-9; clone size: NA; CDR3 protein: CASSLDLPEQFF; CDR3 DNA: TGTGCCAGCAGCTTGGACCTCCCGGAGCAGTTCTTC
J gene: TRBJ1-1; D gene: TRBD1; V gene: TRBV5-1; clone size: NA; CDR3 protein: CASSWTGLGTEAFF; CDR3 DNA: TGCGCCAGCAGCTGGACAGGGCTGGGCACTGAAGCTTTCTTT
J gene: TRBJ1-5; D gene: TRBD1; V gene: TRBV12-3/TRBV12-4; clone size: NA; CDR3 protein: CASRGGQDNQPQHF; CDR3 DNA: TGTGCCAGCAGGGGGGGACAGGACAATCAGCCCCAGCATTTT